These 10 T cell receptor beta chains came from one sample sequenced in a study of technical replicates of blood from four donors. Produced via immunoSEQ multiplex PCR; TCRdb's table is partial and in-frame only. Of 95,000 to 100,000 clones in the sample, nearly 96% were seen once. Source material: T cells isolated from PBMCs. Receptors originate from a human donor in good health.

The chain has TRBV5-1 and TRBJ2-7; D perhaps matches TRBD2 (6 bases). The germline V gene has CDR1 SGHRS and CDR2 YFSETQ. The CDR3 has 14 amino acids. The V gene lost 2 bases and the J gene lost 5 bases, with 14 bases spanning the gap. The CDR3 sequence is CASSFSTSIDEQYF. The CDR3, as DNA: TGCGCCAGCAGCTTCTCGACTAGTATAGACGAGCAGTACTTC.

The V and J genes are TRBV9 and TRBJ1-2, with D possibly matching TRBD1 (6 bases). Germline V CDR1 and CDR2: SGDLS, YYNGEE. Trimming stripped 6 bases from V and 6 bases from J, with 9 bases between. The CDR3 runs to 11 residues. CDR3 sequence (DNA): TGTGCCAGCAACAGGGACAATGGCTACACCTTC. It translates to CASNRDNGYTF.

The CDR3: CASSPTIGPTSGGDYEQYF. As DNA, the CDR3 is TGTGCCAGCAGCCCCACAATCGGCCCTACTAGCGGGGGAGACTACGAGCAGTACTTC. The chain is built from TRBV7-6 and TRBJ2-7, with 11 bases that match TRBD2. Germline loops: CDR1 SGHVS, CDR2 FNYEAQ. The CDR3 covers 19 residues. The V gene end was trimmed by 5 bases and the J gene end by 3 bases; junction bases not matched to a gene: 18.

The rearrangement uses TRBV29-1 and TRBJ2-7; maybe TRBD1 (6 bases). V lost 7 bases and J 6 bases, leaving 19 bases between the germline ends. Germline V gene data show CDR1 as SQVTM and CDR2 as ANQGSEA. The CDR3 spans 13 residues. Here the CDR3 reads CSALLGAPGEQYF. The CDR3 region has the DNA TGCAGCGCTTTGTTGGGGGCGCCGGGCGAGCAGTACTTC.

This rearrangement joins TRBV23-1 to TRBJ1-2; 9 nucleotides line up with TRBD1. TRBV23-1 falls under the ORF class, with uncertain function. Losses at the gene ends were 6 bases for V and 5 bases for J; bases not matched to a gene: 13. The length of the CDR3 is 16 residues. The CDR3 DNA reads TGCGCCAGCAGCTCAGATGTCACAGGGGGCTGGTATGGCTACACCTTC. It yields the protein CASSSDVTGGWYGYTF.

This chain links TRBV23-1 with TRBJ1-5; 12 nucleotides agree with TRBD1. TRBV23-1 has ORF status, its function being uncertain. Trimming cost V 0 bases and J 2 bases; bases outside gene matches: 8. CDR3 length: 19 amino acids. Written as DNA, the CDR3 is TGCGCCAGCAGTCAATCCCGGGACAGGGGGCGTCGGGGCAATCAGCCCCAGCATTTT. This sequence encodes CASSQSRDRGRRGNQPQHF.

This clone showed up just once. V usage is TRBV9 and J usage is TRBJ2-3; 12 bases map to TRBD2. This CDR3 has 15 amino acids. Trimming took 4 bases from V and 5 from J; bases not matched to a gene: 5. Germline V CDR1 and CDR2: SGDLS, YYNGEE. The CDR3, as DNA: TGTGCCAGCAGCCCAGCGGGACTAGCGGGAGATACGCAGTATTTT. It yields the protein CASSPAGLAGDTQYF.

The CDR3 nucleotides read TGTGCCAGCAGAGCCGGGACAGGGGGGAACTACGAGCAGTACTTC. Its protein product is CASRAGTGGNYEQYF. The chain couples TRBV2 to TRBJ2-7; 11 bases fit TRBD1. Germline V CDR1 and CDR2: SNHLY, FYNNEI. CDR3 size: 15 residues. Germline trimming cut 6 bases from V and 3 bases from J; bases unmatched to any gene: 7.

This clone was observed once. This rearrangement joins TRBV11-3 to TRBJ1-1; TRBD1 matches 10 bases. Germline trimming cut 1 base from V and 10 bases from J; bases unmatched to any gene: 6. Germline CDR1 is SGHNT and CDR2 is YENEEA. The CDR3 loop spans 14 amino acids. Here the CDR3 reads CASSLAGDRGVAFF. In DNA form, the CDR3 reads TGTGCCAGCAGCTTAGCAGGGGACAGGGGAGTAGCTTTCTTT.

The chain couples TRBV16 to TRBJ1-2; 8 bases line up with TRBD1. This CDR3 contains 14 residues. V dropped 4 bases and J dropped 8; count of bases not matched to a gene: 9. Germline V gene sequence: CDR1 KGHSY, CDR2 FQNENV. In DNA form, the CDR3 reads TGTGCCAGCAGCCTCCAAGGACAGGGAGGAGGCTACACCTTC. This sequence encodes CASSLQGQGGGYTF.